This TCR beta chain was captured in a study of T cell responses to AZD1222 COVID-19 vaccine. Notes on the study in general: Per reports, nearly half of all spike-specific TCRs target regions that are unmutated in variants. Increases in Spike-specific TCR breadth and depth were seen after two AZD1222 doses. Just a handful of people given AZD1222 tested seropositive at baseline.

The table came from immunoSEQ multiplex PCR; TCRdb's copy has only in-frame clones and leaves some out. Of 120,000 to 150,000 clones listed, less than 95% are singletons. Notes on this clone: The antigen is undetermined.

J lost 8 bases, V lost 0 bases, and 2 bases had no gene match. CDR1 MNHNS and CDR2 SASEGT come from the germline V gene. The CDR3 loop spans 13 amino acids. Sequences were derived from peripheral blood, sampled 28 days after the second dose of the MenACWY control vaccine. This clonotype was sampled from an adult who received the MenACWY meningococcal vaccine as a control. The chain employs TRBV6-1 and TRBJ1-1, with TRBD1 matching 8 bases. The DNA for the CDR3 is TGTGCCAGCAGTGAAGCAAGGACAGGGGAAGCTTTCTTT. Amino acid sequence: CASSEARTGEAFF.